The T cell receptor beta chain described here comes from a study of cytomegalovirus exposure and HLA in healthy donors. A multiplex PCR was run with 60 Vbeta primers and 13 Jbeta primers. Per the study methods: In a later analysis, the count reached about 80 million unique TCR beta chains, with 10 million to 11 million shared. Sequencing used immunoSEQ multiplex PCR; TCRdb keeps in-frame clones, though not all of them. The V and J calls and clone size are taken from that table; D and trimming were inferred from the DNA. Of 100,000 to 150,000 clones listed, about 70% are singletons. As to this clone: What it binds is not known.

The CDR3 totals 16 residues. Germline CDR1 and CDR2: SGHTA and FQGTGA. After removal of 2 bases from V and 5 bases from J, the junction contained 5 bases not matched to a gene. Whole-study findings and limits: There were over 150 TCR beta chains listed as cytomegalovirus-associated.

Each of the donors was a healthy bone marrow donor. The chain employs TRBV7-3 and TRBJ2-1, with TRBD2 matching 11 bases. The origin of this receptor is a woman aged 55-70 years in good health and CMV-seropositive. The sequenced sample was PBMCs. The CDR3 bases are TGTGCCAGCAGCTTAGGGGGGACTAGCGGCGACAATGAGCAGTTCTTC. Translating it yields CASSLGGTSGDNEQFF.